One sample yielded the 27 T cell receptor beta chains listed below, sequenced in a study of blood T cell repertoires in COVID-19. Generated by immunoSEQ multiplex PCR, the TCRdb table keeps only in-frame clones and is missing some. This sample has 240,000 or so clones, with around 83% found just once. Sequenced sample: peripheral blood. The receptors originated from a woman under 30 with acute or convalescent COVID-19.

V and J are TRBV6-6 and TRBJ2-1, with 14 bases identical to TRBD2. Germline V gene data show CDR1 as MNHNY and CDR2 as SVGAGI (reference sequence). The CDR3 length is 21 residues. V shed 6 bases, J shed 8 bases, and the junction held 24 bases outside the gene matches. This chain's CDR3 is CASSLTPGLAGESGLADEQFF. The CDR3 DNA reads TGTGCCAGCAGCCTGACGCCGGGACTAGCGGGAGAAAGTGGTTTAGCCGATGAGCAGTTCTTC.

This clone was picked up a small number of times. CDR3 residues: CASSVTTGTANTEAFF. The DNA of the CDR3 is TGTGCCAGCAGCGTAACGACCGGGACAGCGAACACTGAAGCTTTCTTT. The chain employs TRBV9 and TRBJ1-1; 7 bases align to TRBD1. The length of the CDR3 is 16 residues. J was trimmed by 1 base and V by 1 base; bases with no gene match: 7. Germline CDR1 is SGDLS and CDR2 is YYNGEE.

The V call is TRBV11-2, the J call TRBJ2-1; 9 positions agree with TRBD2. Germline CDR1 and CDR2: SGHAT and FQNNGV. The CDR3 is 15 amino acids. The V and J ends lost 0 bases and 8 bases, in that order; junction bases with no gene match: 5. CDR3 region: CASSLEVAGVHEQFF. DNA of the CDR3: TGTGCCAGCAGCTTAGAGGTAGCGGGAGTACATGAGCAGTTCTTC.

V and J are TRBV11-2 and TRBJ2-2; 7 positions agree with TRBD2. J was trimmed by 8 bases and V by 5 bases; bases with no gene match: 17. Germline-derived CDR1 and CDR2 are SGHAT and FQNNGV. The CDR3 has 17 residues. The CDR3, as DNA: TGTGCCAGCAGCCGCGAATCTAGCGGAGCTATCGGGGGGGAGCTGTTTTTT. It translates to CASSRESSGAIGGELFF.

The chain joins TRBV30 to TRBJ1-1; 7 positions agree with TRBD1. V shed 4 bases and J 5 bases; nucleotides not matched to a gene: 10. The CDR3 has 14 residues. Germline V lookup: CDR1 GTSNPN, CDR2 SVGIG (reference sequence). The chain's CDR3 is CAWTLTGTGTEAFF. The DNA for the CDR3 is TGTGCCTGGACATTGACAGGGACCGGGACTGAAGCTTTCTTT. The whole variable domain, remainder taken from reference TRBV30 and TRBJ1-1, is SQTIHQWPATLVQPVGSPLSLECTVEGTSNPNLYWYRQAAGRGLQLLFYSVGIGQISSEVPQNLSASRPQDRQFILSSKKLLLSDSGFYLCAWTLTGTGTEAFFGQGTRLTVV.

This sequence joins TRBV3-1 (or the pseudogene TRBV3-2) and TRBJ1-5; no clear D. The V and J ends lost 1 base and 7 bases respectively, with 8 bases between them. CDR3 length: 13 amino acids. Germline V gene data show CDR1 as LGHDT and CDR2 as YNNKEL (reference sequence). CDR3 protein: CASSQGEGQPQHF. The CDR3 nucleotides are TGTGCCAGCAGCCAAGGGGAGGGCCAGCCCCAGCATTTT.

This clone was detected only a few times. The V gene is TRBV6-2 or TRBV6-3, the J gene TRBJ2-1; the match to TRBD2 covers 8 bases. After removal of 2 bases from V and 9 bases from J, the junction contained 3 bases not matched to a gene. CDR3 length equals 13 residues. Germline V gene sequence: CDR1 MNHEY, CDR2 SVGEGT. The CDR3 DNA follows: TGTGCCAGCAGTTACAAGCGGGGGAGTGAGCAGTTCTTC. The encoded protein is CASSYKRGSEQFF.

J is TRBJ2-1 and V is TRBV18; 9 bases match TRBD2. Germline assignment: CDR1 KGHSH and CDR2 LQKENI. The length of the CDR3 is 16 residues. V shed 5 bases, J shed 7 bases, and the junction held 12 bases outside the gene matches. The CDR3 region is CASSAGGAGGWNEQFF. DNA of the CDR3: TGTGCCAGCTCAGCCGGTGGAGCGGGAGGCTGGAATGAGCAGTTCTTC.

This chain connects TRBV7-2 to TRBJ2-1, with TRBD2 matching 10 bases. The CDR3 has 15 amino acids. CDR1 SGHTA and CDR2 FQGNSA come from the germline V gene. The ends lost 0 bases at V and 13 bases at J; junction bases unmatched: 9. The CDR3 DNA is TGTGCCAGCAGCTTAGCGCCCGCTAGCGGGAGTCACCAGTTCTTC. Translated: CASSLAPASGSHQFF.

This chain uses TRBV19 with TRBJ2-3, with 10 bases aligning to TRBD2. CDR3 size: 15 residues. V shed 3 bases, J shed 7 bases, and the junction held 7 bases outside the gene matches. Germline loops: CDR1 LNHDA, CDR2 SQIVND (reference sequence). DNA for the CDR3: TGTGCCAGTAGTATGGCTAGCGGGAGTATGTATACGCAGTATTTT. The encoded protein is CASSMASGSMYTQYF.

The chain recombines TRBV10-2 with TRBJ2-7; 14 bases agree with TRBD2. J lost 5 bases, V lost 4 bases, and 10 bases had no gene match. The germline V gene encodes CDR1 WSHSY and CDR2 SAAADI. CDR3 length equals 17 residues. The CDR3 region has the DNA TGCGCCAGCAGTGGTGGGACTAGCGGGAGAACATGGAACGAGCAGTACTTC. This sequence encodes CASSGGTSGRTWNEQYF.

The V and J genes are TRBV18 and TRBJ1-5, with unresolved D. The germline gives CDR1 KGHSH, CDR2 LQKENI. V lost 3 bases to trimming and J lost 10 bases, with 10 bases between them. The CDR3 covers 12 residues. As DNA, the CDR3 is TGTGCCAGCTCACCTCGGGAAGGTCCCCAGCATTTT. Residues: CASSPREGPQHF.

The chain joins TRBV27 to TRBJ2-7, with a possible D match to TRBD2 (5 bases). Germline-derived CDR1 and CDR2 are MNHEY and SMNVEV (reference sequence). The CDR3 length is 13 residues. Trimming pared 5 bases from V and 3 bases from J, leaving 11 bases between. CDR3 loop: CASSPPGNYEQYF. In DNA, the CDR3 is TGTGCCAGCAGTCCACCCGGGAACTACGAGCAGTACTTC.

The rearrangement links TRBV4-3 to TRBJ2-7; 10 bases line up with TRBD2. The CDR3 is 15 amino acids. V lost 0 bases and J lost 7; bases outside the gene matches: 6. Germline V gene lookup returns CDR1 LGHNA and CDR2 YSLEER. The CDR3, as DNA: TGCGCCAGCAGCCAAGATCTAGCGGGAGTGGGGGAGCAGTACTTC. Protein product: CASSQDLAGVGEQYF.

The chain joins TRBV30 to TRBJ2-1, with a possible D match to TRBD2 (6 bases). Trimming stripped 5 bases from V and 0 bases from J, with 20 bases between. Germline CDR1 is GTSNPN and CDR2 is SVGIG (reference sequence). There are 17 residues in the CDR3. Written as DNA, the CDR3 is TGTGCCTGGGAGTACGGGGGAGCTTCGCACTCCTACAATGAGCAGTTCTTC. The encoded protein is CAWEYGGASHSYNEQFF.

This clone came up once. The CDR3 DNA is TGTGCCAGCAGTCCGGACAGGGGGAATGAAAAACTGTTTTTT. Protein product: CASSPDRGNEKLFF. The chain links TRBV2 to TRBJ1-4, with TRBD1 identical over 10 bases. The CDR3 length is 14 residues. Unmatched junction bases numbered 2, after V lost 5 bases and J lost 5 bases. Germline lookup yields CDR1 SNHLY and CDR2 FYNNEI.

This chain joins TRBV19 and TRBJ1-6, with 8 positions matching TRBD1. The CDR3 sequence is 15 residues long. Unmatched junction bases numbered 8, after V lost 5 bases and J lost 8 bases. The germline CDR1 and CDR2 sequences are LNHDA and SQIVND (reference sequence). The DNA for the CDR3 is TGTGCCAGTAGTGACAGGGGCAGCGGATATTCACCCCTCCACTTT. Protein: CASSDRGSGYSPLHF. The full variable domain, in which reference TRBV19 and TRBJ1-6 provide the parts outside the CDR3, is DGGITQSPKYLFRKEGQNVTLSCEQNLNHDAMYWYRQDPGQGLRLIYYSQIVNDFQKGDIAEGYSVSREKKESFPLTVTSAQKNPTAFYLCASSDRGSGYSPLHFGNGTRLTVT.

This chain joins TRBV7-9 and TRBJ2-7, with 12 nucleotides matching TRBD2. With 5 bases clipped from V and 4 bases from J, the junction kept 9 bases outside the gene matches. CDR3 length: 16 residues. Germline V gene sequence: CDR1 SEHNR, CDR2 FQNEAQ (reference sequence). For the CDR3, the DNA is TGTGCCAGCAGCCCTCGGACTAGCGGGACTATATACGAGCAGTACTTC. It translates to CASSPRTSGTIYEQYF.

The chain combines TRBV10-3 with TRBJ2-1, with D possibly TRBD2 on 5 matching bases. Germline assignment: CDR1 ENHRY and CDR2 SYGVKD. This CDR3 has 16 residues. V was pared by 1 base and J by 0 bases, with 10 bases between. CDR3 sequence reads: CAISEWGRDSYNEQFF. The CDR3 DNA sequence: TGTGCCATCAGTGAGTGGGGTCGGGACTCCTACAATGAGCAGTTCTTC.

V gene TRBV28 combines with J gene TRBJ1-5; 8 positions match TRBD1. Germline-derived CDR1 and CDR2 are MDHEN and SYDVKM. CDR3 length equals 14 residues. The V gene end was trimmed by 5 bases and the J gene end by 2 bases; junction bases not matched to a gene: 2. Here the CDR3 reads CASSVQGGNQPQHF. The CDR3 region has the DNA TGTGCCAGCAGTGTACAGGGGGGCAATCAGCCCCAGCATTTT. Based on the CDR3 plus reference TRBV28 and TRBJ1-5, the full variable domain is DVKVTQSSRYLVKRTGEKVFLECVQDMDHENMFWYRQDPGLGLRLIYFSYDVKMKEKGDIPEGYSVSREKKERFSLILESASTNQTSMYLCASSVQGGNQPQHFGDGTRLSIL.

The J gene is TRBJ2-1, the V gene TRBV18, with a possible D match to TRBD1 (6 bases). Per the germline V gene, CDR1 is KGHSH and CDR2 is LQKENI. V lost 0 bases to trimming and J lost 4 bases, with 25 bases between them. The CDR3 loop spans 20 amino acids. DNA for the CDR3: TGTGCCAGCTCACCACCCGGTGTACGACAGGAAGCTGGGAAATACAATGAGCAGTTCTTC. As protein: CASSPPGVRQEAGKYNEQFF.

The chain employs TRBV19 and TRBJ1-2; D is perhaps TRBD1 (5 bases). CDR1 is LNHDA and CDR2 is SQIVND in the germline V gene (reference sequence). The CDR3 sequence is 14 residues long. Trimming shortened V by 4 bases and J by 0 bases, and 9 bases separated the two germline ends. In DNA form, the CDR3 reads TGTGCCAGTAGTAGGGGCGGATCTAACTATGGCTACACCTTC. It translates to CASSRGGSNYGYTF.

The genes are TRBV27 and TRBJ2-7; a possible D gene is TRBD2 (10 bases). V was clipped by 5 bases and J by 7 bases, with 33 bases between them. CDR3 length: 19 residues. Germline CDR1 reads MNHEY; CDR2 reads SMNVEV (reference sequence). Written as DNA, the CDR3 is TGTGCCAGCAGTCACCTCCGGGACAGGGTACAACTAGCGGGATGGGAGCAGTACTTC. Encoded protein: CASSHLRDRVQLAGWEQYF.

The chain links TRBV28 to TRBJ1-1, with 7 nucleotides matching TRBD1. Germline V gene sequence: CDR1 MDHEN, CDR2 SYDVKM. The CDR3 is made up of 12 amino acids. Unmatched junction bases numbered 2, after V lost 2 bases and J lost 8 bases. The CDR3: CASSLEGAEAFF. CDR3 DNA: TGTGCCAGCAGTTTAGAGGGGGCGGAAGCTTTCTTT.

V usage is TRBV6-1 and J usage is TRBJ2-7, with 11 bases fitting TRBD2. Germline V gene lookup returns CDR1 MNHNS and CDR2 SASEGT. There are 16 residues in the CDR3. V lost 3 bases, J lost 1 base, and 5 bases stayed unmatched. As DNA, the CDR3 is TGTGCCAGCAGTGAGCCGGGACTAGCGGCGTCCTACGAGCAGTACTTC. Protein: CASSEPGLAASYEQYF.

The genes are TRBV4-3 and TRBJ2-7, with TRBD2 matching 9 bases. After removal of 1 base from V and 1 base from J, the junction contained 5 bases not matched to a gene. This CDR3 region has 16 residues. CDR1 is LGHNA and CDR2 is YSLEER in the germline V gene. The CDR3 sequence: CASSQGIAGESYEQYF. Written as DNA, the CDR3 is TGCGCCAGCAGCCAAGGAATAGCGGGAGAATCCTACGAGCAGTACTTC.

This chain connects TRBV6-5 to TRBJ2-7, with 9 bases matching TRBD1. Germline lookup yields CDR1 MNHEY and CDR2 SVGAGI. Trimming took 11 bases from V and 0 from J; bases not matched to a gene: 5. The length of the CDR3 is 13 residues. The DNA of the CDR3 is TGTGCCCGCACGACAGGGGGCTCCTACGAGCAGTACTTC. This translates into CARTTGGSYEQYF.